A selection of T cell receptor beta chains follows, all from one sample in a study of blood T cell repertoires in COVID-19. Generated by immunoSEQ multiplex PCR, the TCRdb table keeps only in-frame clones and is missing some. The sample lists a few hundred thousand clones, roughly 84% occurring once. The sequenced sample was peripheral blood. These receptors were collected from a woman in her sixties or seventies with acute or convalescent COVID-19. Each CDR3 is given with its conserved first and last residue. The order of the fields is V gene, clone size, J gene, CDR3 protein. Expanded clones get a size class; other rows say once, few or many, or leave the size out.

V: TRBV7-2
size: NA
J: TRBJ2-4
CDR3: CASSLVSGGWNIQYF

V: TRBV4-2
size: NA
J: TRBJ1-2
CDR3: CASSQESGWQGGEGYTF

V: TRBV30
size: NA
J: TRBJ2-7
CDR3: CAWGANKYEQYF

V: TRBV12-3/TRBV12-4
size: NA
J: TRBJ1-5
CDR3: CASSYGRGSQHF

V: TRBV5-1
size: NA
J: TRBJ2-5
CDR3: CASNPGTGFAKSETQYF

V: TRBV4-3
size: NA
J: TRBJ1-2
CDR3: CASSQDRVVGRTGPGYGYTF

V: TRBV11-2
size: NA
J: TRBJ2-1
CDR3: CASSLRTVGGPNEQFF

V: TRBV30
size: NA
J: TRBJ1-4
CDR3: CAWSPATNEKLFF

V: TRBV7-9
size: NA
J: TRBJ2-7
CDR3: CASSLAGTHSYEQYF

V: TRBV5-1
size: NA
J: TRBJ1-1
CDR3: CASSLAGVEGTEAFF

V: TRBV29-1
size: NA
J: TRBJ1-3
CDR3: CSVKKTESNSGNTIYF

V: TRBV27
size: once
J: TRBJ2-1
CDR3: CASSPHTGQGLNEQFF

V: TRBV3-1/TRBV3-2
size: NA
J: TRBJ2-7
CDR3: CASRLAGEGYEQYF

V: TRBV7-2
size: NA
J: TRBJ2-2
CDR3: CASSSHPRGGASTGELFF

V: TRBV10-3
size: NA
J: TRBJ2-2
CDR3: CAISEAGTGELFF

V: TRBV6-1
size: NA
J: TRBJ1-3
CDR3: CASSERSGGDSGNTIYF

V: TRBV6-5
size: once
J: TRBJ1-4
CDR3: CASTDGGRNEKLFF

V: TRBV7-8
size: NA
J: TRBJ1-2
CDR3: CASSRTGSNYGYTF

V: TRBV7-3
size: NA
J: TRBJ2-6
CDR3: CASSPDGGANVLTF

V: TRBV5-1
size: NA
J: TRBJ2-1
CDR3: CASSLSPGSPNEQFF

V: TRBV30
size: NA
J: TRBJ1-1
CDR3: CAWSVLRGAVTEAFF

V: TRBV29-1
size: NA
J: TRBJ2-7
CDR3: CSVEMAGFNSEQYF

V: TRBV7-9
size: NA
J: TRBJ2-1
CDR3: CASSTTGQGVGSYNEQFF

V: TRBV5-6
size: NA
J: TRBJ2-7
CDR3: CASSSWTVSYEQYF

V: TRBV3-1/TRBV3-2
size: once
J: TRBJ1-6
CDR3: CASSQDPAGLSLSPLHF

V: TRBV3-1/TRBV3-2
size: NA
J: TRBJ2-1
CDR3: CASSHGSSYNEQFF

V: TRBV5-1
size: NA
J: TRBJ1-2
CDR3: CASSAGQPVYGYTF

V: TRBV7-2
size: NA
J: TRBJ2-7
CDR3: CASSLAALGSYEQYF

V: TRBV28
size: NA
J: TRBJ1-2
CDR3: CASLSPGYSGYTF

V: TRBV5-1
size: NA
J: TRBJ2-4
CDR3: CASSLTSGNIQYF

V: TRBV4-2
size: once
J: TRBJ2-7
CDR3: CASSQETGTGYEQYF

V: TRBV30
size: NA
J: TRBJ1-2
CDR3: CAEDRGIYGYTF

V: TRBV7-8
size: NA
J: TRBJ1-5
CDR3: CASRSDRVDQPQHF

V: TRBV7-2
size: NA
J: TRBJ1-4
CDR3: CASSLQGAGEKLFF

V: TRBV10-3
size: few
J: TRBJ2-1
CDR3: CAISETGRGEAKVSEQFF

V: TRBV19
size: NA
J: TRBJ2-2
CDR3: CASSTAGGGGELFF

V: TRBV5-5
size: NA
J: TRBJ1-5
CDR3: CASSLVYSAPTDRNQPQHF

V: TRBV24-1
size: NA
J: TRBJ1-5
CDR3: CATSERSGTGYQPQHF

V: TRBV19
size: NA
J: TRBJ1-2
CDR3: CATGQGIYGYTF